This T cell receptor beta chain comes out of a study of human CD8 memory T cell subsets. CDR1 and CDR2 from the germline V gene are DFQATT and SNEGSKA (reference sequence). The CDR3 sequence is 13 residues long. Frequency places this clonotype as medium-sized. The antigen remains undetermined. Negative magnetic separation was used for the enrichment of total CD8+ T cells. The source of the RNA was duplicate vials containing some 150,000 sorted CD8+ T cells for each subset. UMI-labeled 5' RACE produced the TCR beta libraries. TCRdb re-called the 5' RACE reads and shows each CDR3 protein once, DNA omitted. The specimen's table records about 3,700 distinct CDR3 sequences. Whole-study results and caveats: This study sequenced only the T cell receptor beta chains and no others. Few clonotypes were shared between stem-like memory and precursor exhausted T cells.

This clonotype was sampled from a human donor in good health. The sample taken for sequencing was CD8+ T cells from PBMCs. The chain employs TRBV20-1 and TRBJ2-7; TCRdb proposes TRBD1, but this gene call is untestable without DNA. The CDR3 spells CSARGENAYEQYF.